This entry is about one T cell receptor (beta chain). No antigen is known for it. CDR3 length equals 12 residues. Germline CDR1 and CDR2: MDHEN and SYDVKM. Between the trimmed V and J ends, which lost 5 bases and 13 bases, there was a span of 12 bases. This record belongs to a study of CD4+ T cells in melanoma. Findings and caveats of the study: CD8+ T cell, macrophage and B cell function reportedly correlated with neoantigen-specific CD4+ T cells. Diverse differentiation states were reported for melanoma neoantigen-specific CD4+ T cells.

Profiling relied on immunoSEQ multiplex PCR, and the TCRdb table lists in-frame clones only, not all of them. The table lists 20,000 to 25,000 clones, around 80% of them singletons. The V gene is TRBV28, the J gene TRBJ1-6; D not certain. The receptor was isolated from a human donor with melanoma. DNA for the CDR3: TGTGCCAGCAGTAACCCCCGAGGGCCCCTCCACTTT. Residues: CASSNPRGPLHF.